This T cell receptor (beta chain) originates from a study of tumor-infiltrating lymphocytes in primary liver carcinoma. Details on this clonotype: Its specificity is unknown. Compared with germline, one end of the junction differs, possibly owing to a read error.

CDR3 size: 16 residues. Germline lookup yields CDR1 MNHEY and CDR2 SVGAGI. General study findings and limits: Only about 7.5-24% of top clones were detected in all five tumor regions.

Starting material for RNA and DNA co-extraction consisted of about 20-30 mg of unsorted bulk tissue. A constant-region primer primed TCR beta cDNA synthesis from about 0.45 ug of total RNA. Library construction for TCR beta comprised three nested multiplex PCR rounds performed with slightly modified ARM-PCR. Investigators reported that the first two PCR rounds, at roughly 10 cycles each, used TRBV1-TRBV30 forward primers with a C-beta reverse primer. In TCRdb, the multiplex PCR reads were re-called with MiXCR into one record per CDR3 protein. This sample carries roughly 200,000 distinct CDR3 sequences, roughly 80% of them seen once, and the ten largest clones take around 18%.

V usage is TRBV6-5 and J usage is TRBJ2-3; 8 positions match TRBD2. The source of this sequence is a man aged 40-55 years with primary liver carcinoma and hepatitis B virus infection. The sequencing input was tumor tissue from primary liver carcinoma. CDR3 region: CDSSCSLAGYTDTQYF. The CDR3 DNA follows: TGTGACAGCAGTTGCTCTTTAGCGGGGTACACAGATACGCAGTATTTT.